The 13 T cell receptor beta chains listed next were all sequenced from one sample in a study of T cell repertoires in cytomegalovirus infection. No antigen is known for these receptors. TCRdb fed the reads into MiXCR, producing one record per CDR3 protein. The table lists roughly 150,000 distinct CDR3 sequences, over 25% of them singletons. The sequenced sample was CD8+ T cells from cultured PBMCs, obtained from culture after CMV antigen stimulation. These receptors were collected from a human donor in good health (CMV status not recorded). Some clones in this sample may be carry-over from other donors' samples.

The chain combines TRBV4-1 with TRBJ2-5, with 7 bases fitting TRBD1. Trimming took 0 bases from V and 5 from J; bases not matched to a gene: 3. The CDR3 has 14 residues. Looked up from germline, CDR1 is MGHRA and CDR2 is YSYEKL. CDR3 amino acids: CASSQETGHETQYF. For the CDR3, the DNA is TGCGCCAGCAGCCAAGAGACAGGGCACGAGACCCAGTACTTC.

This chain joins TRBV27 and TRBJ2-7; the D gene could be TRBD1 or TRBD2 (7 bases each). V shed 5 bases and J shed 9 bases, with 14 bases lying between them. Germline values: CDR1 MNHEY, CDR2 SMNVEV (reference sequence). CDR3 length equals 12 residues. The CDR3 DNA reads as TGTGCCAGCAGTCCCCAGGGGGAGGGGCAGTACTTC. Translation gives CASSPQGEGQYF.

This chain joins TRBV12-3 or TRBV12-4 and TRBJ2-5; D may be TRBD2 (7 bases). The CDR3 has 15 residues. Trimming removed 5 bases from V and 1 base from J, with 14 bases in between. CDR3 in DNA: TGTGCCAGCAGTCCCGAGGGGGGGACCCAAGAGACCCAGTACTTC. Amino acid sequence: CASSPEGGTQETQYF.

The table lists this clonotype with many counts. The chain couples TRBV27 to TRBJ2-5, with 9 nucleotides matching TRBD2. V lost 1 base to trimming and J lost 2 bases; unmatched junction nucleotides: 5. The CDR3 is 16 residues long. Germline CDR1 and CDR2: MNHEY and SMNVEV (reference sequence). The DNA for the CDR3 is TGTGCCAGCAGTTTATTAGCGGGGGATGTTCAAGAGACCCAGTACTTC. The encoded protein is CASSLLAGDVQETQYF.

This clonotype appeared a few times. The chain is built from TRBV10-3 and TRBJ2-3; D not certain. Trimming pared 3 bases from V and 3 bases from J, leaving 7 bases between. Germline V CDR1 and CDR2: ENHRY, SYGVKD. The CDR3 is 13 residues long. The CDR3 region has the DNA TGTGCCATCAGTGACTCCCGGACAGATACGCAGTATTTT. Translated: CAISDSRTDTQYF.

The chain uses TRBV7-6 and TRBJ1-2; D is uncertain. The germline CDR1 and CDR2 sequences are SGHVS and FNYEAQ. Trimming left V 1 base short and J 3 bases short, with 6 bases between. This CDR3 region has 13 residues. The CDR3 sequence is CASSLGTYYGYTF. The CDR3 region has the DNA TGTGCCAGCAGCTTAGGGACCTACTATGGCTACACCTTC.

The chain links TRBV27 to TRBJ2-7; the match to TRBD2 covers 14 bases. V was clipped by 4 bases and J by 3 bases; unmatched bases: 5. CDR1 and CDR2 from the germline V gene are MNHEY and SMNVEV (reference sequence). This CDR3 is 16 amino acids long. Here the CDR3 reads CASSSGLAGDFYEQYF. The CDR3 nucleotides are TGTGCCAGCAGTTCGGGACTAGCGGGGGACTTCTACGAGCAGTACTTC.

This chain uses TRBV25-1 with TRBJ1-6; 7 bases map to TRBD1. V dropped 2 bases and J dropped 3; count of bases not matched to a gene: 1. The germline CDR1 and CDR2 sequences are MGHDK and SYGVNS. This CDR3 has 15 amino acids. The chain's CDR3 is CASSETGDYNSPLHF. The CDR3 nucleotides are TGTGCCAGCAGTGAAACAGGGGACTATAATTCACCCCTCCACTTT.

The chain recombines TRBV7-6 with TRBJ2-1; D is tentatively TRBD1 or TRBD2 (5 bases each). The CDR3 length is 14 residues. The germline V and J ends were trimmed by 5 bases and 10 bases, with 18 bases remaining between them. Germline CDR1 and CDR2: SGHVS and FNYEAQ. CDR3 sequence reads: CASSLLPQGDEQFF. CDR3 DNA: TGTGCCAGCAGCCTACTGCCCCAGGGAGACGAGCAGTTCTTC.

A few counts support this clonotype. CDR3 region: CASGSTGTLITDTQYF. CDR3 DNA: TGTGCTAGTGGTTCTACAGGGACTTTGATCACAGATACGCAGTATTTT. The chain recombines TRBV12-5 with TRBJ2-3; tentatively, D is TRBD1 or TRBD2 (6 bases each). V lost 4 bases and J lost 2, with 16 bases in between. CDR3 length equals 16 residues. CDR1 and CDR2 (germline): LGHNT, FRNRAP. The full variable domain, rest sourced from reference TRBV12-5 and TRBJ2-3, is DARVTQTPRHKVTEMGQEVTMRCQPILGHNTVFWYRQTMMQGLELLAYFRNRAPLDDSGMPKDRFSAEMPDATLATLKIQPSEPRDSAVYFCASGSTGTLITDTQYFGPGTRLTVL.

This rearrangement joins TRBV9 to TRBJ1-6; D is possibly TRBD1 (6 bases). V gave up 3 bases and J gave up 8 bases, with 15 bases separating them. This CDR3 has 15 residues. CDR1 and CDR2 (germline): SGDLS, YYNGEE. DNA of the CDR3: TGTGCCAGCAGCGCCCTACAGGGTTCGGATTCACCCCTCCACTTT. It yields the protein CASSALQGSDSPLHF.

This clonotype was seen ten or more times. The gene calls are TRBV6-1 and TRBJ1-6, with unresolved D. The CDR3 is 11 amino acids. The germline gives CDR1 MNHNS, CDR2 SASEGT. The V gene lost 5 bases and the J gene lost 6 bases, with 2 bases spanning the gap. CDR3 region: CASSSNSPLHF. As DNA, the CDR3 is TGTGCCAGCAGTTCTAATTCACCCCTCCACTTT.

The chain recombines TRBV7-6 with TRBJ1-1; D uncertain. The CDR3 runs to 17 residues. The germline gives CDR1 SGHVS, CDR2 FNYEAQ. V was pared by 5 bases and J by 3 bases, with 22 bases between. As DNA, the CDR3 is TGTGCCAGCAGCAACCCCGGTGGCTACGGCGGGGACACTGAAGCTTTCTTT. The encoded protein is CASSNPGGYGGDTEAFF.